In its sample, the clone carrying this T cell receptor (beta chain) was seen a few times. The antigen is undetermined. This specimen belongs to a study of T cell repertoires in cytomegalovirus infection. About the research overall: Signatures in public TCR beta sequences pointed to both CMV infection and matching HLA type.

TCRdb passed the reads through MiXCR, listing each CDR3 protein once. The table lists 200,000 or so distinct CDR3 sequences, 28% of them singletons. Study observations and caveats: The ex vivo response showed dominance by HLA-C-restricted CMV-specific TCR beta clonotypes. Identification of carriers of CMV plus the relevant HLA was achieved through cumulative public TCR beta family frequency.

There are 16 residues in the CDR3. Germline V gene lookup returns CDR1 KGHSY and CDR2 FQNENV. The V and J ends lost 3 bases and 8 bases respectively, with 20 bases between them. Sequenced material: PBMCs. The rearrangement uses TRBV16 and TRBJ2-4; D is tentatively TRBD1 or TRBD2 (5 bases each). This TCR was sampled from a human donor in good health (CMV status not recorded). Some clones in this sample may be carry-over from other donors' samples. The CDR3 is CASSHPLAERGHIQYF. The CDR3 DNA sequence: TGTGCCAGCAGCCATCCTTTGGCCGAGAGGGGTCACATTCAGTACTTC.